Presented here are 26 T cell receptor beta chains from one specimen sequenced in a study of shared clonotypes between healthy human individuals. The table came from immunoSEQ multiplex PCR; TCRdb's copy has only in-frame clones and leaves some out. The sample holds about 680,000 clones, about 92% seen once. CD8 cells classed as naive were CD45RO-negative and positively selected for CCR7, excluding terminally differentiated effector memory CD45RA+ cells. Sequencing was performed on naive CD8+ T cells sorted from blood. These receptors came from a man aged 25 to 40 in good health.

This clone came up once. The identical CDR3 is also encoded by other nucleotide sequences in the sample. The genes are TRBV27 and TRBJ2-1, with D uncertain. Per germline, CDR1 MNHEY and CDR2 SMNVEV (reference sequence). V lost 3 bases and J lost 10, with 7 bases in between. The CDR3 is 11 residues long. Here the CDR3 DNA reads TGTGCCAGCAGTTTCGGCACCGAGCAGTTCTTC. As protein: CASSFGTEQFF.

This chain uses TRBV2 with TRBJ2-7; perhaps TRBD2 as D (5 bases). The length of the CDR3 is 16 residues. Germline CDR1 SNHLY, CDR2 FYNNEI. Trimming pared 3 bases from V and 3 bases from J, leaving 18 bases between. CDR3 in DNA: TGTGCCAGCAGTGACTTAGGACTCACATCACTCTACGAGCAGTACTTC. Translation gives CASSDLGLTSLYEQYF.

Comment on this clone: Other DNA sequences within the sample encode an identical CDR3. This chain connects TRBV7-9 to TRBJ1-5; D is uncertain. The ends were cut back, 3 bases at V and 1 base at J, with 4 bases in the middle. Germline loops: CDR1 SEHNR, CDR2 FQNEAQ (reference sequence). The CDR3 has 13 residues. CDR3 residues: CASSFSSNQPQHF. The CDR3 DNA sequence: TGTGCCAGCAGCTTTAGCAGCAATCAGCCCCAGCATTTT.

The chain joins TRBV28 to TRBJ2-7; D is uncertain. CDR3 length equals 12 residues. V gave up 2 bases and J gave up 4 bases, with 6 bases separating them. Germline V gives CDR1 MDHEN, CDR2 SYDVKM. The CDR3: CASSLRRYEQYF. In DNA, the CDR3 is TGTGCCAGCAGTTTACGTCGTTACGAGCAGTACTTC.

This sequence joins TRBV27 and TRBJ2-7; the D is unclear. The CDR3 loop spans 13 amino acids. CDR1 and CDR2 from the germline V gene are MNHEY and SMNVEV (reference sequence). The ends were cut back, 5 bases at V and 0 bases at J, with 8 bases in the middle. The CDR3 DNA is TGTGCCAGCAGTCAAGACGGCTCCTACGAGCAGTACTTC. It is translated as CASSQDGSYEQYF.

This chain joins TRBV27 and TRBJ1-4; no reliable D call. The CDR3 runs to 15 residues. Germline CDR1 MNHEY, CDR2 SMNVEV (reference sequence). Trimming removed 5 bases from V and 0 bases from J, with 10 bases in between. CDR3 nucleotide sequence: TGTGCCAGCAGTCGTCTGGGAGCAACTAATGAAAAACTGTTTTTT. It encodes CASSRLGATNEKLFF.

CDR3 residues: CASSTATSHYEQYF. CDR3 bases: TGTGCCAGTAGTACCGCGACAAGCCACTACGAGCAGTACTTC. The chain recombines TRBV19 with TRBJ2-7; D unclear. Trimming removed 4 bases from V and 3 bases from J, with 13 bases in between. The CDR3 loop spans 14 amino acids. Per the germline V gene, CDR1 is LNHDA and CDR2 is SQIVND (reference sequence).

This clone was observed a handful of times. The chain combines TRBV5-1 with TRBJ2-1; D ambiguous. Germline V gene sequence: CDR1 SGHRS, CDR2 YFSETQ. This CDR3 comprises 12 residues. Trimming pared 0 bases from V and 6 bases from J, leaving 4 bases between. The CDR3 region has the DNA TGCGCCAGCAGCTTGGAGACCAATGAGCAGTTCTTC. The encoded protein is CASSLETNEQFF.

The rearrangement links TRBV30 to TRBJ2-2; unclear D gene. CDR1 and CDR2 from the germline V gene are GTSNPN and SVGIG (reference sequence). The CDR3 sequence is 14 residues long. The V and J ends lost 1 base and 6 bases respectively, with 12 bases between them. CDR3: CAWSGARVSGELFF. CDR3 nucleotide sequence: TGTGCCTGGAGTGGGGCTAGGGTTTCCGGGGAGCTGTTTTTT.

This chain links TRBV7-9 with TRBJ1-4; D is uncertain. The CDR3 has 14 residues. Trimming took off 8 bases at V and 2 bases at J, with 12 bases between the two ends. The germline V gene encodes CDR1 SEHNR and CDR2 FQNEAQ (reference sequence). CDR3 sequence: CASSAYGTNEKLFF. As DNA, the CDR3 is TGTGCCAGCTCGGCATACGGGACTAATGAAAAACTGTTTTTT.

The chain has TRBV27 and TRBJ2-3; TRBD2 is a possible D gene (6 bases). Germline V gives CDR1 MNHEY, CDR2 SMNVEV (reference sequence). This CDR3 region has 16 residues. Trimming took 7 bases from V and 3 from J, leaving 20 bases between them. This chain's CDR3 is CASTSPGLARTDTQYF. DNA for the CDR3: TGTGCCAGCACAAGCCCAGGCCTAGCGAGGACAGATACGCAGTATTTT.

This chain uses TRBV7-9 with TRBJ2-5, with 9 nucleotides matching TRBD2. Germline CDR1 SEHNR, CDR2 FQNEAQ (reference sequence). V was clipped by 4 bases and J by 3 bases; unmatched bases: 6. CDR3 length: 15 amino acids. In nucleotides, the CDR3 is TGTGCCAGCAGCTACCGACTAGCGGAAGAAGAGACCCAGTACTTC. It is translated as CASSYRLAEEETQYF.

As DNA, the CDR3 is TGCGCCAGCAGCCAAGATGGGGAGGGGGTAGATACGCAGTATTTT. Amino acids: CASSQDGEGVDTQYF. V gene TRBV4-3 combines with J gene TRBJ2-3; possibly TRBD2 for D (7 bases). V was clipped by 0 bases and J by 5 bases, with 12 bases between them. This CDR3 comprises 15 residues. CDR1 LGHNA and CDR2 YSLEER come from the germline V gene.

The CDR3 sequence is CASSGWTSGIDEQFF. CDR3 coding DNA: TGTGCCAGCAGTGGCTGGACTAGCGGGATTGATGAGCAGTTCTTC. V is TRBV2 and J is TRBJ2-1, with TRBD2 matching 12 bases. The CDR3 is 15 residues long. V shed 4 bases and J 8 bases; nucleotides not matched to a gene: 6. The germline gives CDR1 SNHLY, CDR2 FYNNEI.

This chain connects TRBV19 to TRBJ1-2; 7 nucleotides match TRBD1. The germline V gene encodes CDR1 LNHDA and CDR2 SQIVND (reference sequence). This CDR3 has 16 residues. The junction had 13 bases not matched to a gene; V was cut back by 8 bases and J by 1 base. The CDR3 protein is CASGFWTGQSNYGYTF. The CDR3, as DNA: TGTGCCAGTGGATTCTGGACAGGACAAAGTAACTATGGCTACACCTTC.

The chain carries TRBV5-1 and TRBJ2-7, with D perhaps TRBD1 (6 bases). Germline assignment: CDR1 SGHRS and CDR2 YFSETQ. Trimming shortened V by 5 bases and J by 5 bases, and 17 bases separated the two germline ends. The CDR3 contains 14 residues. The CDR3 region has the DNA TGCGCCAGCAGGGTACAGGGTCGATTCCACGAGCAGTACTTC. Translation: CASRVQGRFHEQYF.

This chain links TRBV5-1 with TRBJ2-1, with TRBD2 identical over 10 bases. This CDR3 has 20 residues. Germline V CDR1 and CDR2: SGHRS, YFSETQ. The J segment lost 0 bases and the V segment lost 0 bases, leaving 12 bases of the junction unmatched. DNA of the CDR3: TGCGCCAGCAGCTTGGGTCCCGGACTAGCGGATATCAGCTCCTACAATGAGCAGTTCTTC. Translating gives CASSLGPGLADISSYNEQFF.

The V and J genes are TRBV19 and TRBJ2-1, with 11 nucleotides matching TRBD2. CDR3 length: 15 residues. V gave up 7 bases and J gave up 5 bases; unmatched junction bases: 7. Germline-derived CDR1 and CDR2 are LNHDA and SQIVND (reference sequence). The CDR3 reads CASTLAGGLDNEQFF. CDR3 sequence (DNA): TGTGCCAGTACTTTAGCGGGAGGGTTAGACAATGAGCAGTTCTTC. Full variable domain (rest looked up from reference TRBV19 and TRBJ2-1): DGGITQSPKYLFRKEGQNVTLSCEQNLNHDAMYWYRQDPGQGLRLIYYSQIVNDFQKGDIAEGYSVSREKKESFPLTVTSAQKNPTAFYLCASTLAGGLDNEQFFGPGTRLTVL.

The rearrangement joins TRBV28 to TRBJ2-1; TRBD2 agrees at 7 bases. From germline, CDR1 is MDHEN and CDR2 SYDVKM. V gave up 3 bases and J gave up 0 bases; unmatched junction bases: 11. The CDR3 runs 18 residues. As DNA, the CDR3 is TGTGCCAGCAGTTTTTCCGCGGGACTACAAAGCTCCTACAATGAGCAGTTCTTC. This translates into CASSFSAGLQSSYNEQFF.

V is TRBV12-5 and J is TRBJ2-7; no reliable D call. Trimming pared 5 bases from V and 4 bases from J, leaving 9 bases between. The CDR3 loop spans 12 amino acids. Germline CDR1 LGHNT, CDR2 FRNRAP. Here the CDR3 reads CASGHGPYEQYF. In nucleotides, the CDR3 is TGTGCTAGTGGTCACGGGCCTTACGAGCAGTACTTC.

The rearrangement joins TRBV27 to TRBJ1-2; maybe TRBD1 (5 bases). The CDR3 totals 12 residues. Per germline, CDR1 MNHEY and CDR2 SMNVEV (reference sequence). The CDR3 sequence is CATRFGGGGYTF. The CDR3 DNA follows: TGTGCTACGAGATTCGGGGGAGGGGGCTACACCTTC.

J is TRBJ2-5 and V is TRBV9; TRBD1 might be the D (6 bases). V lost 0 bases, J lost 0 bases, and 15 bases lay in between. The germline gives CDR1 SGDLS, CDR2 YYNGEE. CDR3 length: 17 residues. CDR3 region: CASSVDRWTDYQETQYF. The CDR3 DNA is TGTGCCAGCAGCGTAGATCGCTGGACAGACTACCAAGAGACCCAGTACTTC.

The V and J genes are TRBV4-1 and TRBJ2-5; D perhaps matches TRBD1 (6 bases). V dropped 0 bases and J dropped 2 bases, with 13 bases sitting between them. Germline V lookup: CDR1 MGHRA, CDR2 YSYEKL. This CDR3 has 16 amino acids. CDR3 sequence (DNA): TGCGCCAGCAGCCAAGATGGGGGCAGACTACAAGAGACCCAGTACTTC. Translating gives CASSQDGGRLQETQYF.

CDR3 in amino acids: CASSSTTGRGAFF. CDR3 in DNA: TGTGCCAGCAGCTCTACCACGGGGCGAGGCGCTTTCTTT. The chain links TRBV27 to TRBJ1-1; TRBD1 might be the D (5 bases). This CDR3 contains 13 residues. Germline V lookup: CDR1 MNHEY, CDR2 SMNVEV (reference sequence). The ends were cut back, 6 bases at V and 11 bases at J, with 19 bases in the middle.

This clone was detected only once. CDR3 sequence: CASSQFFSSYNEQFF. DNA for the CDR3: TGTGCCAGCAGCCAATTTTTTAGCTCCTACAATGAGCAGTTCTTC. This chain joins TRBV7-9 and TRBJ2-1; D not certain. CDR3 length equals 15 residues. Germline V gives CDR1 SEHNR, CDR2 FQNEAQ (reference sequence). V lost 5 bases, J lost 0 bases, and 11 bases lay in between.

The chain recombines TRBV15 with TRBJ1-1; D ambiguous. Germline CDR1 LNHNV, CDR2 YYDKDF (reference sequence). The CDR3 has 12 amino acids. The V end lost 4 bases, the J end lost 5 bases, and 8 bases lay between the germline ends. The CDR3 region has the DNA TGTGCCACCAGCAAAAGGAGGACTGAAGCTTTCTTT. It yields the protein CATSKRRTEAFF.